This T cell receptor beta chain derives from a study of T cell changes during pregnancy in multiple sclerosis. Sequencing was performed with immunoSEQ multiplex PCR; in TCRdb, only in-frame clones are kept and a portion is missing. The sample holds approximately 43,000 clones, roughly 93% seen once. This clone is a singleton in its sample. The receptor was derived from a female donor with multiple sclerosis, enrolled in a pregnancy study. The sequencing here drew on CD8+ T cells from peripheral blood mononuclear cells, taken after pregnancy.

The CDR3 region is CATWDNSYEQYF. CDR3 nucleotide sequence: TGTGCCACCTGGGACAACTCCTACGAGCAGTACTTC. This rearrangement joins TRBV6-1 to TRBJ2-7, with D possibly being TRBD1 (6 bases). The CDR3 contains 12 residues. The V end lost 10 bases, the J end lost 0 bases, and 10 bases lay between the germline ends. The germline gives CDR1 MNHNS, CDR2 SASEGT.